This entry is about one T cell receptor beta chain. The antigen is unknown. Produced via immunoSEQ multiplex PCR; TCRdb's table is partial and in-frame only. The sample lists about 310,000 clones, around four fifths occurring once. V was shortened by 5 bases and J by 0 bases, with 14 bases between the two germline ends. Germline V gene data show CDR1 as LNHDA and CDR2 as SQIVND (reference sequence). The CDR3 runs 16 residues. As input for TCR beta libraries, approximately 1.9 micrograms of genomic DNA came from cryopreserved PBMCs. The sample comes from a study of cytotoxic CD8 clonotypes in ibrutinib-treated CLL. Study information: The cohort had about a dozen relapsed/refractory and over 14 treatment-naive patients, 17 to 18 IGHV unmutated. Whole-study findings and limits: At progression, clonality fell back toward baseline after rising at ibrutinib response. Public clonotypes were rare and shrank or held steady on treatment.

The sequencing used PBMCs, collected before ibrutinib treatment. The origin of this receptor is a human donor with chronic lymphocytic leukemia. V is TRBV19 and J is TRBJ1-5; the D is unclear. CDR3 loop: CASSPTDVDSNQPQHF. The CDR3 DNA follows: TGTGCCAGTAGTCCAACGGACGTCGATAGCAATCAGCCCCAGCATTTT.